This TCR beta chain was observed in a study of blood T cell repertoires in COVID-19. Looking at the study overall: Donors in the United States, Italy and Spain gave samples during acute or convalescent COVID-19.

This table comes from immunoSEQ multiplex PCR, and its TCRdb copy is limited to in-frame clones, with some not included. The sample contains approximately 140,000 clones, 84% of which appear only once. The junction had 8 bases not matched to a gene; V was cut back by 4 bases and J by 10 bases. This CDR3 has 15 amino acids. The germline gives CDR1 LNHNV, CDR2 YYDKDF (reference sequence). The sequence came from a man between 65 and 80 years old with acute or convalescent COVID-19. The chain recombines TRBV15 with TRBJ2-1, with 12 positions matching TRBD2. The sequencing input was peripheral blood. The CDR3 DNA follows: TGTGCCACCAGCATCCCTAGCGGGAGGGCCTGGGAGCAGTTCTTC. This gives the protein CATSIPSGRAWEQFF.